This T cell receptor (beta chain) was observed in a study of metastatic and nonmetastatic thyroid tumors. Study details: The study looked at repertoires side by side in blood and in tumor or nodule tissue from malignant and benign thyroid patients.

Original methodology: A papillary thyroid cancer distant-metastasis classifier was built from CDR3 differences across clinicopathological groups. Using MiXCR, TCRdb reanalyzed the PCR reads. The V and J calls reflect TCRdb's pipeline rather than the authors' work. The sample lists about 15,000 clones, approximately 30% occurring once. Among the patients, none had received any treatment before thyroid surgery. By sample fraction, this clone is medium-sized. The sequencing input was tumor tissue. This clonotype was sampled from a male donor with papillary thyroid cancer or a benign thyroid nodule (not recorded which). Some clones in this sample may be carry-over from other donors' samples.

The CDR3 is CASSLGQLNNSPLHF. DNA of the CDR3: TGCGCCAGCAGCTTGGGACAGCTTAATAATTCACCCCTCCACTTT. The J gene is TRBJ1-6, the V gene TRBV5-1; D is possibly TRBD1 (5 bases). The length of the CDR3 is 15 residues. Germline V lookup: CDR1 SGHRS, CDR2 YFSETQ. V shed 0 bases and J shed 5 bases, with 9 bases lying between them.